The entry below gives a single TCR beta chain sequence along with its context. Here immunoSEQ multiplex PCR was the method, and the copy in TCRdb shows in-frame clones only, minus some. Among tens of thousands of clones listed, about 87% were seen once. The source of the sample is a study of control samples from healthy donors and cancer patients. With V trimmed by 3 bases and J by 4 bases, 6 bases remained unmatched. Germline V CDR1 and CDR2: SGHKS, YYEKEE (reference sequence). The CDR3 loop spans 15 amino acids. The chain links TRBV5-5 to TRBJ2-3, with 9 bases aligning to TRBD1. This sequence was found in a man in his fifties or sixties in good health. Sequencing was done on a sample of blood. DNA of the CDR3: TGTGCCAGCAGCTCCCCGGGACAGGGACCAGATACGCAGTATTTT. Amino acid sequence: CASSSPGQGPDTQYF. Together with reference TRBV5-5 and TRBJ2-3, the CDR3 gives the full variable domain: DAGVTQSPTHLIKTRGQQVTLRCSPISGHKSVSWYQQVLGQGPQFIFQYYEKEERGRGNFPDRFSARQFPNYSSELNVNALLLGDSALYLCASSSPGQGPDTQYFGPGTRLTVL.